This TCR beta chain derives from a study of blood T cell repertoires in COVID-19. The junction had 3 bases not matched to a gene; V was cut back by 0 bases and J by 4 bases. Germline V CDR1 and CDR2: SGDLS, YYNGEE. The CDR3 covers 14 residues. In the authors' workflow: Amplification of reference gene primers provided the estimated nucleated cell counts. This table comes from immunoSEQ multiplex PCR, and its TCRdb copy is limited to in-frame clones, with some not included. The V and J calls and clone size were taken over from that table, and D and trimming were inferred from the DNA. Seen here are 200,000 to 300,000 clones, about 88% observed once, and the top ten hold approximately 2%.

The source is a man younger than 45 with active or convalescent COVID-19. The sequenced material came from peripheral blood. The gene calls are TRBV9 and TRBJ2-5; 7 nucleotides agree with TRBD2. CDR3 DNA: TGTGCCAGCAGCGTAGGCGGGGGTAGAGAGACCCAGTACTTC. The encoded protein is CASSVGGGRETQYF.